These 15 T cell receptor beta chains were sequenced from one sample in a study of cytomegalovirus exposure and HLA in healthy donors. A multiplex PCR was run with 60 Vbeta primers and 13 Jbeta primers. Produced via immunoSEQ multiplex PCR; TCRdb's table is partial and in-frame only. The sample has about 87,000 clones; less than 80% are singletons. The sequenced sample was PBMCs. These receptors were obtained from a man aged 30 to 45 in good health and CMV-seropositive.

This clone was found a few times. The chain links TRBV13 to TRBJ1-5; a possible D gene is TRBD1 (5 bases). The V end was cut by 2 bases, the J end by 9 bases, with 14 bases between. From germline, CDR1 is PRHDT and CDR2 FYEKMQ (reference sequence). CDR3 length equals 14 residues. CDR3 sequence (DNA): TGTGCCAGCAGCTTAAATAGGGGAAGAGGGCCCCAGCATTTT. Its protein product is CASSLNRGRGPQHF.

This clone was observed a few times. The chain has TRBV18 and TRBJ2-7; perhaps TRBD2 as D (5 bases). Germline CDR1 and CDR2: KGHSH and LQKENI. The CDR3 extends over 16 amino acids. The V and J ends lost 3 bases and 3 bases respectively, with 18 bases between them. The CDR3: CASSPPRSEPLYEQYF. CDR3 DNA: TGTGCCAGCTCACCCCCCCGTAGCGAACCCCTCTACGAGCAGTACTTC.

V and J are TRBV20-1 and TRBJ1-1, with D tentatively TRBD1 (5 bases). The CDR3 runs 11 residues. The V and J ends lost 5 bases and 8 bases respectively, with 12 bases between them. CDR1 and CDR2 from the germline V gene are DFQATT and SNEGSKA (reference sequence). CDR3 sequence: CSASLGGEAFF. The CDR3 DNA follows: TGCAGTGCTTCCCTGGGGGGGGAAGCTTTCTTT.

The gene calls are TRBV2 and TRBJ2-1, with 8 bases that match TRBD1. The CDR3 is 19 residues long. The trim removed 5 bases at V and 5 bases at J, leaving 20 bases unmatched. Germline V CDR1 and CDR2: SNHLY, FYNNEI. The CDR3 reads CASSRRNIGDRKGDNEQFF. CDR3 nucleotides: TGTGCCAGCAGTAGACGAAATATTGGGGACAGGAAAGGGGACAATGAGCAGTTCTTC.

The V gene is TRBV29-1, the J gene TRBJ1-1; the D gene is possibly TRBD1 (5 bases). The germline V gene encodes CDR1 SQVTM and CDR2 ANQGSEA. The CDR3 is 13 amino acids. The germline V and J ends were trimmed by 6 bases and 1 base, with 12 bases remaining between them. In DNA, the CDR3 is TGCAGCGTGGTCCCGGGGGGGAACACTGAAGCTTTCTTT. Protein: CSVVPGGNTEAFF.

The J gene is TRBJ2-7, the V gene TRBV5-4; 13 nucleotides line up with TRBD2. Germline V gene lookup returns CDR1 SGHNT and CDR2 YYREEE (reference sequence). Germline trimming cut 2 bases from V and 3 bases from J; bases unmatched to any gene: 5. The CDR3 spans 16 residues. CDR3 sequence reads: CASSLLAGGPLYEQYF. The DNA of the CDR3 is TGTGCCAGCAGCTTACTAGCGGGGGGGCCCCTCTACGAGCAGTACTTC.

The rearrangement links TRBV29-1 to TRBJ2-1, with 7 bases that match TRBD1. The V segment lost 3 bases and the J segment 0 bases; nucleotides outside the gene matches: 5. The length of the CDR3 is 15 residues. CDR1 SQVTM and CDR2 ANQGSEA come from the germline V gene. The CDR3 is CSVDPGQSSYNEQFF. CDR3 bases: TGCAGCGTTGATCCGGGACAGAGCTCCTACAATGAGCAGTTCTTC.

The genes are TRBV4-2 and TRBJ2-1; the D is unclear. Germline loops: CDR1 LGHNA, CDR2 YNFKEQ. The CDR3 runs to 15 residues. V was trimmed by 6 bases and J by 3 bases, leaving 15 bases between them. The DNA of the CDR3 is TGTGCCAGCAGTCCCGAACATGGTTTCTACAATGAGCAGTTCTTC. Protein sequence: CASSPEHGFYNEQFF.

The chain links TRBV7-2 to TRBJ2-7, with a weak D call TRBD2 (5 bases). Per the germline V gene, CDR1 is SGHTA and CDR2 is FQGNSA. This CDR3 spans 14 amino acids. V shed 1 base and J shed 4 bases, with 11 bases lying between them. The CDR3 nucleotides read TGTGCCAGCAGCTTAGAGAGTGGGAGTTACGAGCAGTACTTC. Translated: CASSLESGSYEQYF.

The chain has TRBV5-4 and TRBJ1-1; D is ambiguous. Germline CDR1 SGHNT, CDR2 YYREEE (reference sequence). CDR3 length: 12 amino acids. Deletions cut 3 bases from V and 1 base from J, with 4 bases between. Written as DNA, the CDR3 is TGTGCCAGCAGCTACAGGAACACTGAAGCTTTCTTT. Translating gives CASSYRNTEAFF.

The chain has TRBV4-1 and TRBJ2-7; possibly TRBD1 for D (5 bases). This CDR3 has 13 residues. V lost 4 bases to trimming and J lost 6 bases, with 13 bases between them. Germline values: CDR1 MGHRA, CDR2 YSYEKL. CDR3 sequence reads: CASSRRVSTEQYF. The CDR3 DNA is TGCGCCAGCAGCCGCAGGGTATCAACCGAGCAGTACTTC.

The chain has TRBV9 and TRBJ2-3; possible D gene TRBD1, 6 bases. The V and J ends lost 3 bases and 2 bases respectively, with 13 bases between them. The CDR3 runs 15 residues. Germline CDR1 SGDLS, CDR2 YYNGEE. This chain's CDR3 is CASSEGQSNTDTQYF. The DNA of the CDR3 is TGTGCCAGCAGCGAAGGACAGTCTAACACAGATACGCAGTATTTT.

The V gene is TRBV4-2, the J gene TRBJ1-1; unclear D gene. The germline V and J ends were trimmed by 0 bases and 2 bases, with 10 bases remaining between them. Germline CDR1 LGHNA, CDR2 YNFKEQ. The CDR3 spans 15 residues. Here the CDR3 DNA reads TGTGCCAGCAGCCAAGATTTCACAGCCAACACTGAAGCTTTCTTT. Translated, it gives CASSQDFTANTEAFF.

The CDR3 reads CASSESQGRPNQPQHF. CDR3 sequence (DNA): TGTGCCAGCAGTGAATCACAGGGACGCCCTAATCAGCCCCAGCATTTT. The chain joins TRBV6-1 to TRBJ1-5, with D possibly being TRBD1 (6 bases). Germline CDR1 MNHNS, CDR2 SASEGT. This CDR3 region has 16 residues. The V gene lost 2 bases and the J gene lost 4 bases, with 15 bases spanning the gap.

The V and J genes are TRBV5-1 and TRBJ1-5; 7 nucleotides align to TRBD1. The CDR3 totals 14 residues. J lost 4 bases, V lost 5 bases, and 6 bases had no gene match. Germline V gene data show CDR1 as SGHRS and CDR2 as YFSETQ. CDR3 region: CASSPQGLNQPQHF. The CDR3 bases are TGCGCCAGCAGTCCACAGGGGCTGAATCAGCCCCAGCATTTT.